The rows below give T cell receptor beta chains drawn from one sample of a study of tumor-infiltrating lymphocytes in primary liver carcinoma. Via MiXCR, TCRdb re-called the multiplex PCR reads, giving one row per CDR3 protein. The sample yields about 310,000 distinct CDR3 sequences, almost 60% seen once. Sequenced input: peripheral blood. The receptor set was obtained from a woman in her 30s with primary liver carcinoma and hepatitis B virus infection. CDR3s include the opening cysteine and the closing phenylalanine or tryptophan. The order of the fields is V gene, J gene, CDR3 protein.

>TRBV6-2/TRBV6-3|TRBJ2-2
CTSIRAGTMNTGELFF
>TRBV6-5|TRBJ2-3
CTSSYPHGGDLTDTQYF
>TRBV29-1|TRBJ2-2
CSVRRATGELFF
>TRBV4-1|TRBJ2-2
CASQRGPGDTEELFF
>TRBV6-1|TRBJ2-5
CASTTGTAQETQYF
>TRBV4-3|TRBJ2-1
CVSSKDAGSPYNEQFF
>TRBV6-6|TRBJ1-3
CDSSYSGQGGESGNTIYF
>TRBV24-1|TRBJ2-3
CATSDRLAGTDTQYF
>TRBV28|TRBJ2-7
CASRSDRGNEQYF
>TRBV30|TRBJ2-2
CACYFPTGYTGELFF
>TRBV28|TRBJ2-3
CASSPFGLAGGPGGTDTQYF
>TRBV7-9|TRBJ1-5
CASSLGLNQPQHF
>TRBV6-6|TRBJ2-6
CVSSARHESGANVLTF
>TRBV28|TRBJ1-4
CASSAPGPGVWDNEKLFF
>TRBV12-3/TRBV12-4|TRBJ2-5
CASRNVEQETQYF